Listed below are T cell receptor beta chains from one sample, sequenced in a study of CD8+ T cells in alopecia areata. Assay: immunoSEQ multiplex PCR; the TCRdb copy retains only in-frame clones and omits some. Of around 120,000 clones detected, roughly 60% appear once; the ten largest clones hold 30%. The sample consisted of CD8+ T cells sorted from blood, taken at week 4, from a patient treated with tofacitinib. The receptors shown here come from a human donor with alopecia areata. Each CDR3 is given with its conserved first and last residue. A D gene is named only where the DNA matches it firmly. The size of a clone is reported for some rows only, either as once, few or many, or as a class for expanded clones.

d_gene: -
v_gene: TRBV19
j_gene: TRBJ2-7
abundance: -
CDR3nt: TGTGCCAGTAGTATCTCGGAGGCCTACGAGCAGTACTTC
CDR3aa: CASSISEAYEQYF

d_gene: -
v_gene: TRBV27
j_gene: TRBJ2-3
abundance: -
CDR3nt: TGTGCCAGCAGTCTTTTGGGTTCGTATACGCAGTATTTT
CDR3aa: CASSLLGSYTQYF

d_gene: TRBD1
v_gene: TRBV19
j_gene: TRBJ1-2
abundance: -
CDR3nt: TGTGCCAGTAGTCGGACAGGTCCCTATGGCTACACCTTC
CDR3aa: CASSRTGPYGYTF

d_gene: TRBD2
v_gene: TRBV23-1
j_gene: TRBJ2-2
abundance: -
CDR3nt: TGCGCCAGCAGTCACCTCGCCCCTAGCGGGCGTTCTACCGGGGAGCTGTTTTTT
CDR3aa: CASSHLAPSGRSTGELFF

d_gene: TRBD1
v_gene: TRBV7-9
j_gene: TRBJ1-5
abundance: -
CDR3nt: TGTGCCAGCAGCTTAGGTACAGGGGGCGATCAGCCCCAGCATTTT
CDR3aa: CASSLGTGGDQPQHF

d_gene: -
v_gene: TRBV30
j_gene: TRBJ2-1
abundance: -
CDR3nt: TGTGCCTGGAGTGTTTTCAATGAGCAGTTCTTC
CDR3aa: CAWSVFNEQFF

d_gene: TRBD1
v_gene: TRBV30
j_gene: TRBJ1-5
abundance: -
CDR3nt: TGTGCCTGGTCAGACAGGGTCGGCAATCAGCCCCAGCATTTT
CDR3aa: CAWSDRVGNQPQHF

d_gene: -
v_gene: TRBV11-2
j_gene: TRBJ2-5
abundance: -
CDR3nt: TGTGCCAGCAGCTTAGTACAGTTGCAAGAGACCCAGTACTTC
CDR3aa: CASSLVQLQETQYF

d_gene: -
v_gene: TRBV6-5
j_gene: TRBJ1-1
abundance: -
CDR3nt: TGTGCCAGCAGTTATCAACCGAACACTGAAGCTTTCTTT
CDR3aa: CASSYQPNTEAFF

d_gene: TRBD1
v_gene: TRBV5-1
j_gene: TRBJ2-5
abundance: -
CDR3nt: TGCGCCAGCAGCCATCGGACAGGTGCGGGGACCCAGTACTTC
CDR3aa: CASSHRTGAGTQYF

d_gene: -
v_gene: TRBV29-1
j_gene: TRBJ2-2
abundance: few
CDR3nt: TGCAGCGTTGAAAGGGGGACCGGGGAGCTGTTTTTT
CDR3aa: CSVERGTGELFF

d_gene: -
v_gene: TRBV5-6
j_gene: TRBJ2-7
abundance: few
CDR3nt: TGTGCCAGCAGCTTAGCCTCAGGGACCTACGAGCAGTACTTC
CDR3aa: CASSLASGTYEQYF

d_gene: -
v_gene: TRBV29-1
j_gene: TRBJ2-1
abundance: -
CDR3nt: TGCAGCGCAACAGCCTACAATGAGCAGTTCTTC
CDR3aa: CSATAYNEQFF

d_gene: TRBD2
v_gene: TRBV7-8
j_gene: TRBJ2-3
abundance: -
CDR3nt: TGTGCCAGCAGCCCAGGGGCTAGCGGGGGGGCATCGCAGTATTTT
CDR3aa: CASSPGASGGASQYF

d_gene: TRBD2
v_gene: TRBV9
j_gene: TRBJ2-1
abundance: medium-sized
CDR3nt: TGTGCCAGCAGCCCAGGGGAGGGACTAGTTGATTATGAGCAGTTCTTC
CDR3aa: CASSPGEGLVDYEQFF

d_gene: TRBD1
v_gene: TRBV28
j_gene: TRBJ1-1
abundance: once
CDR3nt: TGTGCCAGTGTGGAGAGGGGGCCTGAAGCTTTCTTT
CDR3aa: CASVERGPEAFF

d_gene: -
v_gene: TRBV7-9
j_gene: TRBJ2-5
abundance: -
CDR3nt: TGTGCCAGCAGCTTAGTGGTAGGGGGACACCAAGAGACCCAGTACTTC
CDR3aa: CASSLVVGGHQETQYF

d_gene: TRBD1
v_gene: TRBV2
j_gene: TRBJ1-5
abundance: -
CDR3nt: TGTGCCAGCAGCTCCTACGGGACAGGGGGCCCCAATCAGCCCCAGCATTTT
CDR3aa: CASSSYGTGGPNQPQHF

d_gene: -
v_gene: TRBV2
j_gene: TRBJ2-2
abundance: -
CDR3nt: TGTGCCAGCAGTACTACAGCGAACACCGGGGAGCTGTTTTTT
CDR3aa: CASSTTANTGELFF

d_gene: TRBD1
v_gene: TRBV30
j_gene: TRBJ2-7
abundance: -
CDR3nt: TGTGCCTGGAGTGGGGGACAGGCGTCCGAGCAGTACTTC
CDR3aa: CAWSGGQASEQYF

d_gene: -
v_gene: TRBV29-1
j_gene: TRBJ2-7
abundance: -
CDR3nt: TGCAGCGTTGTGTCAGGGAACTACGAGCAGTACTTC
CDR3aa: CSVVSGNYEQYF

d_gene: -
v_gene: TRBV27
j_gene: TRBJ2-3
abundance: -
CDR3nt: TGTGCCAGCAGTCCCCCAGCCATTGATAGCACAGATACGCAGTATTTT
CDR3aa: CASSPPAIDSTDTQYF

d_gene: -
v_gene: TRBV29-1
j_gene: TRBJ1-2
abundance: -
CDR3nt: TGCAGCGTTGAGGTGGTTGCGAACTATGGCTACACCTTC
CDR3aa: CSVEVVANYGYTF

d_gene: -
v_gene: TRBV19
j_gene: TRBJ2-5
abundance: -
CDR3nt: TGTGCCAGTAGTGGACGATTCGCGGACAGAGACCAAGAGACCCAGTACTTC
CDR3aa: CASSGRFADRDQETQYF

d_gene: -
v_gene: TRBV19
j_gene: TRBJ2-3
abundance: -
CDR3nt: TGTGCCAGTAATTCGCAGGGGTTCACAGATACGCAGTATTTT
CDR3aa: CASNSQGFTDTQYF

d_gene: -
v_gene: TRBV29-1
j_gene: TRBJ2-7
abundance: few
CDR3nt: TGCAGCGCCGAGTTCGGGGTCTACGAGCAGTACTTC
CDR3aa: CSAEFGVYEQYF

d_gene: -
v_gene: TRBV25-1
j_gene: TRBJ2-3
abundance: -
CDR3nt: TGTGCCAGCAGTGAATTGCCCGGACGGGATACGCAGTATTTT
CDR3aa: CASSELPGRDTQYF

d_gene: -
v_gene: TRBV5-6
j_gene: TRBJ2-7
abundance: once
CDR3nt: TGTGCCAGCAGCTTGGGACAGTTCCTTAGCTCCTACGAGCAGTACTTC
CDR3aa: CASSLGQFLSSYEQYF

d_gene: -
v_gene: TRBV29-1
j_gene: TRBJ2-1
abundance: -
CDR3nt: TGCAGCGTCCTACGTGGCGGGTACAATGAGCAGTTCTTC
CDR3aa: CSVLRGGYNEQFF

d_gene: -
v_gene: TRBV29-1
j_gene: TRBJ2-1
abundance: -
CDR3nt: TGCAGCGTTGACCCCAGGGGCAACAATGAGCAGTTCTTC
CDR3aa: CSVDPRGNNEQFF

d_gene: TRBD1
v_gene: TRBV9
j_gene: TRBJ2-7
abundance: -
CDR3nt: TGTGCCAGCAGCGAAGGACAGGGGGTCTACGAGCAGTACTTC
CDR3aa: CASSEGQGVYEQYF

d_gene: -
v_gene: TRBV15
j_gene: TRBJ2-5
abundance: once
CDR3nt: TGTGCCACCAGCAGTGATCTCACTTTGGCGCAAGAGACCCAGTACTTC
CDR3aa: CATSSDLTLAQETQYF

d_gene: -
v_gene: TRBV7-9
j_gene: TRBJ2-3
abundance: few
CDR3nt: TGTGCCAGCAGCCCGAGTCGGCGCACAGATACGCAGTATTTT
CDR3aa: CASSPSRRTDTQYF

d_gene: -
v_gene: TRBV7-7
j_gene: TRBJ2-5
abundance: few
CDR3nt: TGTGCTAGCAGCTTAGAGGGCTTAAGGACCCAGTACTTC
CDR3aa: CASSLEGLRTQYF

d_gene: TRBD1
v_gene: TRBV30
j_gene: TRBJ2-1
abundance: -
CDR3nt: TGTGCCTGGACCCCGGGACAGGGGATTATTGAGCAGTTCTTC
CDR3aa: CAWTPGQGIIEQFF

d_gene: TRBD1
v_gene: TRBV27
j_gene: TRBJ2-7
abundance: -
CDR3nt: TGTGCCAGCAGGAGGACAGGGGGCTACGAGCAGTACTTC
CDR3aa: CASRRTGGYEQYF

d_gene: TRBD1
v_gene: TRBV5-1
j_gene: TRBJ2-5
abundance: -
CDR3nt: TGCGCCAGCAGCTTGGTCACAGGGGAGGAGACCCAGTACTTC
CDR3aa: CASSLVTGEETQYF

d_gene: TRBD1
v_gene: TRBV12-5
j_gene: TRBJ1-2
abundance: -
CDR3nt: TGTGCTAGTGGTACGGGACAGGTGGTTTTCGCCTTC
CDR3aa: CASGTGQVVFAF

d_gene: TRBD1
v_gene: TRBV25-1
j_gene: TRBJ1-5
abundance: -
CDR3nt: TGTGCCAGCAGTGAATCCCCGGCGACAGGGCAGCCCCAGCATTTT
CDR3aa: CASSESPATGQPQHF

d_gene: TRBD1
v_gene: TRBV7-9
j_gene: TRBJ2-7
abundance: -
CDR3nt: TGTGCCAGCAGCTCGACAGGGGGCAGCGACGAGCAGTACTTC
CDR3aa: CASSSTGGSDEQYF

d_gene: TRBD1
v_gene: TRBV29-1
j_gene: TRBJ2-7
abundance: -
CDR3nt: TGCAGCGTCGTTACAGGGGGCTGGGGCGAGCAGTACTTC
CDR3aa: CSVVTGGWGEQYF

d_gene: -
v_gene: TRBV5-4
j_gene: TRBJ2-5
abundance: once
CDR3nt: TGTGCCAGCAGCTTGGTAGGGAAGGGTAACCAAGAGACCCAGTACTTC
CDR3aa: CASSLVGKGNQETQYF

d_gene: TRBD1
v_gene: TRBV30
j_gene: TRBJ2-7
abundance: few
CDR3nt: TGTGCCTGTAACCTAAGGGACAGGGGATACGAGCAGTACTTC
CDR3aa: CACNLRDRGYEQYF

d_gene: -
v_gene: TRBV30
j_gene: TRBJ1-2
abundance: once
CDR3nt: TGTGCCTGGAGTAGGACTTCGGAAGGCTACACCTTC
CDR3aa: CAWSRTSEGYTF

d_gene: TRBD1
v_gene: TRBV9
j_gene: TRBJ2-7
abundance: once
CDR3nt: TGTGCCAGCAGCGTCCGGGACAGGGACTCCTACGAGCAGTACTTC
CDR3aa: CASSVRDRDSYEQYF

d_gene: -
v_gene: TRBV9
j_gene: TRBJ2-6
abundance: -
CDR3nt: TGTGCCAGCAGCGTAGCTCCGGCCAACGTCCTGACTTTC
CDR3aa: CASSVAPANVLTF